This TCR beta chain was obtained from a study of cytomegalovirus exposure and HLA in healthy donors. Study at large: Membership in the Caucasian-associated ancestry cluster was found for 75% to 90% of around 380 genotyped donors. Regarding the study as a whole: There were a few CMV-associated chains whose specificity for CMV antigens was confirmed in vitro. Most of the TCR beta V segments (in an earlier analysis) were productive either about 87% or about 30% of the time.

A word on this clone: Its target is not known.

PCR involved 60 Vbeta and 13 Jbeta primers. Sequencing used immunoSEQ multiplex PCR; TCRdb keeps in-frame clones, though not all of them. In the table there are 150,000 to 200,000 clones, approximately 73% of which are singletons. The receptor comes from a woman aged 18-35 years in good health and CMV-seropositive. Sequenced input: PBMCs.

The CDR3 protein is CASSRQGRGYTF. In nucleotides, the CDR3 is TGTGCCAGCAGTAGACAGGGGAGAGGCTACACCTTC. The chain employs TRBV6-5 and TRBJ1-2, with 8 positions matching TRBD1. Germline V CDR1 and CDR2: MNHEY, SVGAGI. V shed 5 bases and J 8 bases; nucleotides not matched to a gene: 4. The CDR3 totals 12 residues.